This TCR beta chain was sequenced during a study of T cell changes during pregnancy in multiple sclerosis. Produced via immunoSEQ multiplex PCR; TCRdb's table is partial and in-frame only. The data show around 41,000 clones, around 90% seen once. This CDR3 comprises 14 residues. Between the trimmed V and J ends, which lost 8 bases and 1 base, there was a span of 13 bases. Germline V CDR1 and CDR2: LNHDA, SQIVND (reference sequence). The V and J genes are TRBV19 and TRBJ2-3; D might be TRBD1 (6 bases). Sequencing was done on a sample of PBMCs (not recorded whether the cells were cultured). This sequence originates from a female donor with multiple sclerosis, enrolled in a pregnancy study. The chain's CDR3 is CASRSGDGTDTQYF. The CDR3, as DNA: TGTGCCAGTCGGTCAGGGGACGGCACAGATACGCAGTATTTT.